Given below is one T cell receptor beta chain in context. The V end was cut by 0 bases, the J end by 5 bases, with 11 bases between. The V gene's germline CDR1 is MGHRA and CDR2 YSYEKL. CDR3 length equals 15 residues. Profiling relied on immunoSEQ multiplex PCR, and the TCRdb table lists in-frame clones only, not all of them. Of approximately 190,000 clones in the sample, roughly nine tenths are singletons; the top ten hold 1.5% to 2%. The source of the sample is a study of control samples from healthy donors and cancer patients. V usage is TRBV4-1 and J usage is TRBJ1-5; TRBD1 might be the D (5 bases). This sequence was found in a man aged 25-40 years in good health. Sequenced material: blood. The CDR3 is CASSQEGQGDQPQHF. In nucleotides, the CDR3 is TGCGCCAGCAGCCAAGAGGGGCAGGGCGATCAGCCCCAGCATTTT.